This TCR beta chain was found in a study of Tregs in tolerant kidney transplant recipients. About the research overall: An approximately three-day belatacept mixed lymphocyte reaction, sometimes plus 5-day graft donor restimulation, preceded CD4+CD25+CD127- sorting. General study findings and limits: Activated donor B cell expansion appeared to reveal the most relevant donor-specific TCRbeta repertoire. Biological reproducibility was not directly addressed, but technical replication error appeared minimal.

Produced via immunoSEQ multiplex PCR; TCRdb's table is partial and in-frame only. The sample carries under 45,000 clones, nearly 97% recorded once. Comment on this clone: What it recognizes is unknown.

Input material: Tregs from blood cultured with allogeneic cells. The TCR was taken from a human donor in good health.

The CDR3 reads CASSRDREGGYTF. CDR3 coding DNA: TGTGCCAGCAGCCGGGACAGGGAGGGTGGCTACACCTTC. The chain links TRBV27 to TRBJ1-2; 9 bases are a match to TRBD1. The CDR3 loop spans 13 amino acids. Germline assignment: CDR1 MNHEY and CDR2 SMNVEV (reference sequence). V gave up 6 bases and J gave up 7 bases; unmatched junction bases: 6.